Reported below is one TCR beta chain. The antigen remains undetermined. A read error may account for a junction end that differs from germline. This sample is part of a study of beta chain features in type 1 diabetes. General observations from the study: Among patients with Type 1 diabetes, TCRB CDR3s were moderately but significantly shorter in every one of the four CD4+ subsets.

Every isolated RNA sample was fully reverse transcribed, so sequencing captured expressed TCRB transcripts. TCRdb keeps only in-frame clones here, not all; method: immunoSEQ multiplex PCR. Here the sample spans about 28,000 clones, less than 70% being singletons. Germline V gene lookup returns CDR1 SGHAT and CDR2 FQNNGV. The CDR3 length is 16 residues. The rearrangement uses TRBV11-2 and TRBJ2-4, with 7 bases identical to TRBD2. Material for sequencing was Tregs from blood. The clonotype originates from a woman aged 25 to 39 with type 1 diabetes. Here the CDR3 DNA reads TGTGCCGGCAGCTTAGCCAGCGGGATTGCCAAAAACATTCAGTACTTC. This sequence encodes CAGSLASGIAKNIQYF.